This T cell receptor beta chain comes out of a study of spatial heterogeneity in lung cancer (dated by TCRdb to the late 2010s). In terms of the full investigation: Beta-chain transcripts were consistently detected in greater numbers than alpha-chain transcripts, which likely reflected higher beta-chain transcript abundance. In the raw uncorrected reads, each unique combination of TCR and UMI appeared more than ten times on average. TCR repertoire features were related to nonsynonymous mutation counts determined by whole-exome sequencing of tumor tissue. Both alpha and beta chains were TCR-sequenced in a few hundred tumor regions, about 64 matched nontumor lung samples and 55 to 60 PBMC samples obtained at surgery. In non-small cell lung cancer, the study quantitatively compared TCR alpha and beta repertoires across several tumor regions, matched nontumor lung, and blood. What the work shows at the level of the full study, not this receptor alone: Ubiquitous expanded tumor TCRs were found in blood more often at tumor resection than at routine follow-up. Confirming at a functional level the hypothesis that regional TCRs recognize regional mutations was considered to require additional single-cell paired TCR alpha and beta sequencing.

CDR1 and CDR2 (DFQATT, SNEGSKA) derive from the germline V gene (reference sequence). The CDR3 has 13 amino acids, counting the end cysteine and phenylalanine. Only the CDR3 region is kept as DNA, spanning 39 bases read in frame from base 1. This clonotype was seen many times. It lacks a known antigen. No qualities accompany the bases; no much larger clone lies one base away. Reading the label with the study, this specimen's time point is: sample taken at primary tumor resection. TCR sequencing used whole RNA extracted from tumor and nontumor lung tissue, or from cryopreserved PBMC samples, without cell sorting. The donors were 72 patients from the lung TRACERx cohort who had early-stage, untreated non-small cell lung cancer. Only patients for whom sufficient RNA was available from at least two tumor regions were selected for TCR sequencing. The library was obtained by 5' RACE. Sequencing was carried out with a NextSeq 500. The TCR library protocol attached a unique molecular identifier to each TCR cDNA molecule to allow correction of PCR and sequencing errors. The authors' analysis ran thus. Decombinator tools were used for TCR identification, UMI-based error correction and CDR3 extraction. TCRs above a frequency of 2 per 1,000, corresponding to the top 1% of the tumor frequency distribution, were defined as expanded. Renyi diversity was calculated using the R vegan package after each repertoire was subsampled 100 times to 5,000 TCRs. CDR3 similarity networks were built from amino acid triplet string-kernel similarity, connecting CDR3s with pairwise similarity above 0.82. TCRdb itself trimmed the public reads at Q25 with fastp, ran MiXCR and retained productive beta chains. A single entry per CDR3 protein holds the most common genes and DNA from its merged rows. None of the V and J calls come from the authors' own analysis; TCRdb made them. The table for this sample lists 30,000 to 45,000 distinct CDR3 sequences; roughly 5.6% of them were counted only once. The ten largest make up more than 25% of the sample.

This sample comprised PBMCs, obtained at surgery. The V gene is TRBV20-1 and the J gene is TRBJ2-2; a tentative D call is TRBD1 (5 bases match). The sequence was collected from a female donor with early-stage non-small cell lung cancer. The CDR3 reads CGAAAVNTGELFF. The nucleotide sequence is given as TGCGGGGCAGCCGCGGTGAACACCGGGGAGCTGTTTTTT.